This T cell receptor (beta chain) was captured by sequencing in a study of blood T cells in healthy people across ages. Points from the study as a whole: In older individuals, TCR beta diversity per million T cells was lower, falling roughly linearly with age. Whereas aged donors had fewer naive CD4+ cells, long-lived donors had more of them and higher diversity.

Each individual donor underwent a draw of about 9.9 milliliters of peripheral blood. The CDR3 spans 14 residues. The V gene lost 0 bases and the J gene lost 7 bases, with 12 bases spanning the gap. The germline CDR1 and CDR2 sequences are MGHRA and YSYEKL. A second PCR, run for roughly 7 to 12 cycles, used a sample-barcoded 5' primer plus a J-beta primer mix. Every cDNA molecule carried a tag from a template-switch adaptor bearing 12 random nucleotides. TCRdb used MiXCR to reprocess the 5' RACE reads, holding one entry per CDR3 protein. The sample has some 710,000 distinct CDR3 sequences, approximately 21% seen once. To note about this clonotype: Antigen specificity is unknown.

The TCR was taken from an older man in good health. The chain combines TRBV4-1 with TRBJ1-2; tentatively, D is TRBD1 (6 bases). The material sequenced was blood. As DNA, the CDR3 is TGCGCCAGCAGCCAAGAGAGGGGGGGTAGTGGCTACACCTTC. Translated: CASSQERGGSGYTF.